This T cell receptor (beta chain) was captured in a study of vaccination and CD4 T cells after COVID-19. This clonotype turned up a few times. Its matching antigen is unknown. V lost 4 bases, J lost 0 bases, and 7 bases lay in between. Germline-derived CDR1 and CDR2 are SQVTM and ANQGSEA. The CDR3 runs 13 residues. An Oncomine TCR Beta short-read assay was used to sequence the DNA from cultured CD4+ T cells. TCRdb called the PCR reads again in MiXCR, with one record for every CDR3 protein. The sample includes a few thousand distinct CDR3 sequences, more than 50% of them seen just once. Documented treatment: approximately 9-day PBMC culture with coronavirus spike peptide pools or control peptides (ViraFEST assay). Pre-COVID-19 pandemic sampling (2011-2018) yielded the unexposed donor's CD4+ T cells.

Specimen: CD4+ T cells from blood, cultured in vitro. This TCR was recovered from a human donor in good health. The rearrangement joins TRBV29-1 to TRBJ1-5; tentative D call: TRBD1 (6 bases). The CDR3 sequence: CSVGQDSNQPQHF. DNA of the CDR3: TGCAGCGTTGGACAGGATAGCAATCAGCCCCAGCATTTT.